Listed below are T cell receptor beta chains from one sample, sequenced in a study of PD-1 blockade in classical Hodgkin lymphoma. Repertoires were generated with immunoSEQ multiplex PCR, while TCRdb's copy carries only in-frame clones and drops some. The sample has under 80,000 clones; 71% are singletons. The sample was peripheral blood mononuclear cells (PBMCs), taken before the second cycle of nivolumab. Receptor source: a human donor with classical Hodgkin lymphoma. Each CDR3 is given with its conserved first and last residue. A D gene is named only where the DNA matches it firmly. Only some rows state a clone size, as once, few, many or a class for expanded clones.

>TRBD1|TRBJ1-1|-|11|TRBV10-3
TGTGCCATCAGTCGGGACAGTAAGCCTTTCTTT
CAISRDSKPFF
>TRBD1|TRBJ1-1|few|14|TRBV19
TGTGCCAGTAGTAAAATGGGACAGGGGTCTGAAGCTTTCTTT
CASSKMGQGSEAFF
>-|TRBJ2-7|-|13|TRBV6-5
TGTGCCAGCAGCCCGGGCGGATCCTACGAGCAGTACTTC
CASSPGGSYEQYF
>-|TRBJ1-1|-|14|TRBV6-5
TGTGCCAGCAGACGCAAGGGGTGGGACACTGAAGCTTTCTTT
CASRRKGWDTEAFF
>-|TRBJ2-7|-|15|TRBV27
TGTGCCAGCAGTTTAAAGCAGGGGTCGACCTACGAGCAGTACTTC
CASSLKQGSTYEQYF
>TRBD2|TRBJ2-1|-|16|TRBV5-4
TGTGCCAGCAGCTTGGATCCCACAGCGGGAGGTTTAGAGCAGTTCTTC
CASSLDPTAGGLEQFF
>TRBD2|TRBJ2-5|-|14|TRBV9
TGTGCCAGCAGCGGGACTAGCGGGAGGGAGACCCAGTACTTC
CASSGTSGRETQYF
>TRBD1|TRBJ2-7|-|16|TRBV5-1
TGCGCCAGCAGCTTTCAGGGGGCCCCTAACCTCTACGAGCAGTACTTC
CASSFQGAPNLYEQYF
>-|TRBJ2-7|once|13|TRBV5-1
TGCGCCAGCAGCGAGGGGAACTCCTACGAGCAGTACTTC
CASSEGNSYEQYF
>-|TRBJ2-5|-|15|TRBV7-3
TGTGCCAGCAGCCGCTTTACTGGGCTAGCGGAGACCCAGTACTTC
CASSRFTGLAETQYF
>-|TRBJ1-4|few|17|TRBV4-2
TGTGCCAGCAGCCAAGATCTTCTTTCGGGGGTGGGTGAAAAACTGTTTTTT
CASSQDLLSGVGEKLFF
>-|TRBJ1-5|few|15|TRBV5-4
TGTGCCAGCAGCTTGGGAGGCAGGGTCAATCAGCCCCAGCATTTT
CASSLGGRVNQPQHF
>-|TRBJ1-6|once|17|TRBV15
TGTGCCACCAGCAGAGATTATCCGGTTAACAACGGTTCACCCCTCCACTTT
CATSRDYPVNNGSPLHF
>-|TRBJ2-3|-|13|TRBV30
TGTGCCTGGAGTGCCCACAGCACAGATACGCAGTATTTT
CAWSAHSTDTQYF
>-|TRBJ1-2|-|11|TRBV10-3
TGTGCTCCGGCGGGGGCGAAAGGCTACACCTTC
CAPAGAKGYTF